This T cell receptor beta chain was sequenced for a study of regulatory T cells in long-lasting Graves disease. General study points: Newly diagnosed patients had higher TCR diversity than persistent Graves' patients did. The persistent group shared fewer than 3,500 public clonotypes, more than the approximately 1,000 shared by new patients. Persistent disease preferred TRBV28, TRBJ1-2 and TRBJ2-5; new disease, TRBV20-1 and TRBJ2-1.

The time point was: persistent/refractory GD, antithyroid drugs over 5 years with positive TRAb. Generation of the TCR library employed RNA extracted from PBMCs. Graves' disease diagnoses used American Thyroid Association guidelines. Both iRepertoire HTBI primers and Arm-PCR of CDR3 regions were used to build the TCR beta libraries. One entry per CDR3 protein results from TCRdb running MiXCR on the multiplex PCR reads. The table records some 470,000 distinct CDR3 sequences, around a fifth of them present only once. This clonotype was found many times. The antigen remains unidentified. This CDR3 contains 14 residues. V was clipped by 5 bases and J by 4 bases, with 14 bases between them. Germline CDR1 LGHDT, CDR2 YNNKEL (reference sequence).

The input for sequencing was peripheral blood mononuclear cells (PBMCs), taken when the disease was refractory, from a patient treated with antithyroid drugs. The receptor was isolated from a female donor with Graves disease. The chain uses TRBV3-1 and TRBJ1-2; possibly TRBD1 for D (6 bases). As DNA, the CDR3 is TGTGCCAGCAGCGACTACCGGGACACCTATGGCTACACCTTC. Translated: CASSDYRDTYGYTF.